The entry below describes one TCR beta chain. Its antigen is currently unknown. The sample belongs to a study of T cell responses to AZD1222 COVID-19 vaccine. Overall study findings and caveats: A reported finding is that nearly half of spike-specific TCRs target unmutated variant regions. Dominant at 160-218 and 743-854, vaccine-associated CD4 TCRs also spanned spike.

Sequencing was performed with immunoSEQ multiplex PCR; in TCRdb, only in-frame clones are kept and a portion is missing. The sample shows 140,000 or so clones, about 92% of them seen only once. Trimming took 6 bases from V and 6 from J; bases not matched to a gene: 13. This CDR3 is 16 amino acids long. The germline CDR1 and CDR2 sequences are SGHAT and FQNNGV. The sequencing here drew on peripheral blood, taken on day 0 of AZD1222 vaccination. V is TRBV11-2 and J is TRBJ2-7; 11 nucleotides match TRBD2. This receptor was identified in an adult in good health. The CDR3 DNA reads as TGTGCCAGCAGAACAACTAGCGGGGGTGCGACGGGCGAGCAGTACTTC. Encoded protein: CASRTTSGGATGEQYF.